This TCR beta chain derives from a study of beta chain features in type 1 diabetes. Study at large: Age, gender, cell numbers and subset yield matched between patients and controls. The samples had around 98 million sorted cells examined in all. Study-level points and caveats: Type 1 diabetes patients had moderately but significantly shorter TCRB CDR3s in all four CD4+ subsets.

This clone occurred a few times. Its cognate antigen is unknown. Germline CDR1 reads SGHDT; CDR2 reads YYEEEE. CDR3 length equals 15 residues. Trimming removed 2 bases from V and 3 bases from J, with 12 bases in between. One heparinised blood draw, averaging roughly 110 mL, came from each donor. What was sequenced were expressed TCRB transcripts, since all of the isolated RNA had been reverse transcribed. Using immunoSEQ multiplex PCR, the repertoire was profiled, and TCRdb retains in-frame clones only, with some absent. The sample carries some 350,000 clones, around 10% recorded once. This TCR was sampled from a man in his thirties or forties with type 1 diabetes. The sequenced material came from central memory CD4+ T cells from blood. The V gene is TRBV5-6, the J gene TRBJ2-1; possibly TRBD2 for D (6 bases). For the CDR3, the DNA is TGTGCCAGCAGCTTAGGCGGGATCCACTACAATGAGCAGTTCTTC. It codes for CASSLGGIHYNEQFF. The complete variable domain, with remaining parts taken from reference TRBV5-6 and TRBJ2-1, reads DAGVTQSPTHLIKTRGQQVTLRCSPKSGHDTVSWYQQALGQGPQFIFQYYEEEERQRGNFPDRFSGHQFPNYSSELNVNALLLGDSALYLCASSLGGIHYNEQFFGPGTRLTVL.